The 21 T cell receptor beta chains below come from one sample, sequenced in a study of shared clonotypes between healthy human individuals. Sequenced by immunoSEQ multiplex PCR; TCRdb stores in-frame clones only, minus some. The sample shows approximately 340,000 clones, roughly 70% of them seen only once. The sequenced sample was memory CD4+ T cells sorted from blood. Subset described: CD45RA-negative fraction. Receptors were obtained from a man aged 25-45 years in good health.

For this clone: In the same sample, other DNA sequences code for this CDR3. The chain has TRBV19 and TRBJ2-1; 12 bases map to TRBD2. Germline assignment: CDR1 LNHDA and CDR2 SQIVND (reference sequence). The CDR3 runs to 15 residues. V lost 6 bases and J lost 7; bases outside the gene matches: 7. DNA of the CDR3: TGTGCCAGTAGCCCGACTAGCGGGAGTGTGAATGAGCAGTTCTTC. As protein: CASSPTSGSVNEQFF. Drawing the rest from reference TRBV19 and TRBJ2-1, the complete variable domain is DGGITQSPKYLFRKEGQNVTLSCEQNLNHDAMYWYRQDPGQGLRLIYYSQIVNDFQKGDIAEGYSVSREKKESFPLTVTSAQKNPTAFYLCASSPTSGSVNEQFFGPGTRLTVL.

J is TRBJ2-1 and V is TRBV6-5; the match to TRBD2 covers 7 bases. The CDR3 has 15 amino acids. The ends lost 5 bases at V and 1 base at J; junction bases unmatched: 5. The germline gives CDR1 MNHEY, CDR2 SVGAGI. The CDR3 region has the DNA TGTGCCAGCAGTCGGGTGGGACTATCCTACAATGAGCAGTTCTTC. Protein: CASSRVGLSYNEQFF.

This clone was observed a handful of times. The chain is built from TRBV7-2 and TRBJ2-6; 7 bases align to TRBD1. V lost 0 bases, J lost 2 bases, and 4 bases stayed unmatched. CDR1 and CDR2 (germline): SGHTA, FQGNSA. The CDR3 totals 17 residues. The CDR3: CASSLAITGAGANVLTF. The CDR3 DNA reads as TGTGCCAGCAGCTTAGCGATAACAGGGGCTGGGGCCAACGTCCTGACTTTC.

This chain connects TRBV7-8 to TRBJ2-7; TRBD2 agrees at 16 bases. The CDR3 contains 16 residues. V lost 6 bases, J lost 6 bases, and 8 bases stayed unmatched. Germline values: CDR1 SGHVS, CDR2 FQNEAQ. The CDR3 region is CASSPGLAGGPAEQYF. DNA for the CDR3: TGTGCCAGCAGTCCGGGACTAGCGGGAGGGCCGGCCGAGCAGTACTTC.

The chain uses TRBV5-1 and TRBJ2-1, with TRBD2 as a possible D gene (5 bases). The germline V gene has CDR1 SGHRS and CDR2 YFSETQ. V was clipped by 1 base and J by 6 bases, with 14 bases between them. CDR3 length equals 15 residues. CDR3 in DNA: TGCGCCAGCAGCTTGCACCCCTCGGGGAGCAATGAGCAGTTCTTC. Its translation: CASSLHPSGSNEQFF.

The CDR3 spells CASSPEGGWGLSDGYTF. The CDR3 nucleotides read TGTGCCAGCAGCCCCGAAGGGGGATGGGGATTATCCGATGGCTACACCTTC. The chain uses TRBV7-2 and TRBJ1-2; D possibly corresponds to TRBD1 (6 bases). V was trimmed by 5 bases and J by 6 bases, leaving 25 bases between them. Germline values: CDR1 SGHTA, CDR2 FQGNSA. This CDR3 contains 17 residues.

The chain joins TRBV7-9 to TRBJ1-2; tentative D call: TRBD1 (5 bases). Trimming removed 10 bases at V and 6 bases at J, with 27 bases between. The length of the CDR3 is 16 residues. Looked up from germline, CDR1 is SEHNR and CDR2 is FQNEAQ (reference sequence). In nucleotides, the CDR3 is TGTGCCACCCCAACGGGACGGACAACATATTCAAATGGCTACACCTTC. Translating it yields CATPTGRTTYSNGYTF.

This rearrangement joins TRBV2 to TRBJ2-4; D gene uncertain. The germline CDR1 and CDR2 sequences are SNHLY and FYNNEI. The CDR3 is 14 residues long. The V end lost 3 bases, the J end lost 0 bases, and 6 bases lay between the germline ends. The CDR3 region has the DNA TGTGCCAGCAGTGATTCCAGAGCCAAAAACATTCAGTACTTC. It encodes CASSDSRAKNIQYF.

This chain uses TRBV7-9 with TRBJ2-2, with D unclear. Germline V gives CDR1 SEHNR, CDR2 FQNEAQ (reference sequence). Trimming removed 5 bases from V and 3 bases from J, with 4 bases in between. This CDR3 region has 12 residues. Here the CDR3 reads CASSRYTGELFF. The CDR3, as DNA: TGTGCCAGCAGCCGTTACACCGGGGAGCTGTTTTTT.

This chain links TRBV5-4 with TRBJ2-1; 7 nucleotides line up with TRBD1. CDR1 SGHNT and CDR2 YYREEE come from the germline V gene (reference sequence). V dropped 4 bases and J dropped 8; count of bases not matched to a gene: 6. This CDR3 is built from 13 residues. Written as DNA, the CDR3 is TGTGCCAGCAGCCTAAACAGGGGAGATGAGCAGTTCTTC. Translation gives CASSLNRGDEQFF.

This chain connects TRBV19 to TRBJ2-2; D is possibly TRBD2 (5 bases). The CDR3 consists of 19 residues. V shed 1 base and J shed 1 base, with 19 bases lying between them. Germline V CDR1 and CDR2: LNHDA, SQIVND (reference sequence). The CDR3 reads CASSIGALRVGKNTGELFF. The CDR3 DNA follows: TGTGCCAGTAGTATAGGAGCCCTAAGGGTCGGGAAGAACACCGGGGAGCTGTTTTTT. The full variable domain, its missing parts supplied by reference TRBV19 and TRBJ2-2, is DGGITQSPKYLFRKEGQNVTLSCEQNLNHDAMYWYRQDPGQGLRLIYYSQIVNDFQKGDIAEGYSVSREKKESFPLTVTSAQKNPTAFYLCASSIGALRVGKNTGELFFGEGSRLTVL.

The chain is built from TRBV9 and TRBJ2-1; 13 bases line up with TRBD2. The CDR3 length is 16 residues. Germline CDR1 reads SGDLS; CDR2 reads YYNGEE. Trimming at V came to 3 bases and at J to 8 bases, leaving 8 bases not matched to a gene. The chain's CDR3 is CASSARTSGSLDEQFF. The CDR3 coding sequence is TGTGCCAGCAGCGCCCGGACTAGCGGGAGTCTCGATGAGCAGTTCTTC.

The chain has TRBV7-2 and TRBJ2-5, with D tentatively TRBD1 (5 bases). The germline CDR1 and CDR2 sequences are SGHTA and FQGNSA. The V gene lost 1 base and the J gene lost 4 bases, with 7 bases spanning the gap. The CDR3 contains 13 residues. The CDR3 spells CASSLERGETQYF. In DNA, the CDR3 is TGTGCCAGCAGCTTAGAAAGGGGAGAGACCCAGTACTTC.

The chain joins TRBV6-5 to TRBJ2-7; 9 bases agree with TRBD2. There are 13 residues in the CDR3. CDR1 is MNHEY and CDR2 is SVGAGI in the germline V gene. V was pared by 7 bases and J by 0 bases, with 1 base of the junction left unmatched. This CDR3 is CASTSGASYEQYF. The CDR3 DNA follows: TGTGCCAGCACTAGCGGGGCCTCCTACGAGCAGTACTTC.

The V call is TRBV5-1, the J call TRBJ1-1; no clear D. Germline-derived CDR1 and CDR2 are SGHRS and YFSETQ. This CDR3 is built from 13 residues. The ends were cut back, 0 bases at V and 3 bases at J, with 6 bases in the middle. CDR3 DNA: TGCGCCAGCAGCTTGGCGCCAGACACTGAAGCTTTCTTT. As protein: CASSLAPDTEAFF.

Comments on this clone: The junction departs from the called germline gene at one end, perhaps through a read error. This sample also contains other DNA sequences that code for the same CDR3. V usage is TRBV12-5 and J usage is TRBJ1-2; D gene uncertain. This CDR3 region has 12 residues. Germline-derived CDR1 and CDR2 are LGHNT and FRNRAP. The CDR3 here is CASSGSNYGYTF. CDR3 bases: TGTGCTAGTTCGGGGTCTAACTATGGCTACACCTTT.

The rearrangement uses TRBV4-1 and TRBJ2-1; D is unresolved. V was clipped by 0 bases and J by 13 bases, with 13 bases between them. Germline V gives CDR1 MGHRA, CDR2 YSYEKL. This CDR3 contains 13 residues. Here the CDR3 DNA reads TGCGCCAGCAGCCAAGATCTCCCCGGGTTACAGTTCTTC. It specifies CASSQDLPGLQFF.

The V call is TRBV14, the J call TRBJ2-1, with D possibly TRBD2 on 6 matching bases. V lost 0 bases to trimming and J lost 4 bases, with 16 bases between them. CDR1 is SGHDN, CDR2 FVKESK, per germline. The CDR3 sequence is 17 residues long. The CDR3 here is CASSQDVGGASYNEQFF. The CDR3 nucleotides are TGTGCCAGCAGCCAAGACGTTGGCGGGGCCTCTTACAATGAGCAGTTCTTC.

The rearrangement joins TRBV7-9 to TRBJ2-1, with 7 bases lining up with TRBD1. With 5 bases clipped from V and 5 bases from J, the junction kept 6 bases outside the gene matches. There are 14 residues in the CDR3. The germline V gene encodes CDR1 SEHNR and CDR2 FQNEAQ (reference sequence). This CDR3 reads CASSRDRVDNEQFF. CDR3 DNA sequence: TGTGCCAGCAGCCGGGACAGAGTGGACAATGAGCAGTTCTTC.

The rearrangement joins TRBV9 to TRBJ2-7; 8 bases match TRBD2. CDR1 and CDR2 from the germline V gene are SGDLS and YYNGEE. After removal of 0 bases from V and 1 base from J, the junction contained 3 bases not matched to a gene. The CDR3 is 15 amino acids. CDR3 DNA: TGTGCCAGCAGCGTAGGAGCGGGAGATTCCTACGAGCAGTACTTC. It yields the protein CASSVGAGDSYEQYF.

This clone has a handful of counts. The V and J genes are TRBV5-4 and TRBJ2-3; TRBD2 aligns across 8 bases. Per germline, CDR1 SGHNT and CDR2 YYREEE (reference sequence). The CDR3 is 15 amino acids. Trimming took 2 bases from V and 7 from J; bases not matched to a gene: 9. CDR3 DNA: TGTGCCAGCAGCTTTCCGGGCGGGAGGTCAAATACGCAGTATTTT. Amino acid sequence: CASSFPGGRSNTQYF.